The 22 T cell receptor beta chains below all came from one sample that was sequenced in a study of human T cells and chemical hapten exposure. TCRdb processed the RACE reads anew with MiXCR; each CDR3 protein has one entry. Among under 400,000 distinct CDR3 sequences listed, about 5.1% were seen once. Time point given: pre-sensitization, week 0. Treatment described: therapeutic diphenylcyclopropenone sensitization with weekly scalp DPC. This material consisted of whole blood, taken in connection with sensitization to the hapten diphenylcyclopropenone (DPC). These receptors were collected from a woman in her forties or fifties with alopecia areata. Some clones in this sample may be carry-over from other donors' samples.

This clonotype was picked up many times. The chain uses TRBV11-2 and TRBJ1-1; D is possibly TRBD1 (5 bases). The germline gives CDR1 SGHAT, CDR2 FQNNGV. The CDR3 is 12 residues long. V was clipped by 0 bases and J by 11 bases, with 10 bases between them. The CDR3 nucleotides are TGTGCCAGCAGCTTAGATGGCAGGGACGCTTTCTTT. Protein: CASSLDGRDAFF.

In this sample, this clonotype turned up a few times. The chain links TRBV6-1 to TRBJ1-1; possible D gene TRBD1, 5 bases. CDR1 is MNHNS, CDR2 SASEGT, per germline. The CDR3 spans 13 residues. The V and J ends lost 2 bases and 7 bases respectively, with 11 bases between them. CDR3 residues: CASSEMGVDEAFF. In nucleotides, the CDR3 is TGTGCCAGCAGTGAAATGGGGGTTGATGAAGCTTTCTTT.

CDR3 in DNA: TGTGCCAGCAGCTTTCGTCCCGGGACAGGGGAGGAGCTGTTTTTT. Translation gives CASSFRPGTGEELFF. The chain links TRBV9 to TRBJ2-2; the match to TRBD1 covers 10 bases. The CDR3 loop spans 15 amino acids. J lost 10 bases, V lost 4 bases, and 10 bases had no gene match. Looked up from germline, CDR1 is SGDLS and CDR2 is YYNGEE.

The sample holds many counts of this clonotype. The chain employs TRBV28 and TRBJ1-1, with TRBD1 as a possible D gene (6 bases). V shed 5 bases and J shed 8 bases, with 24 bases lying between them. Germline CDR1 and CDR2: MDHEN and SYDVKM. The CDR3 loop spans 16 amino acids. The CDR3 is CASSPRTEGPSSEAFF. The CDR3 bases are TGTGCCAGCAGTCCACGGACAGAAGGACCCTCATCCGAAGCTTTCTTT.

This clonotype was found many times. CDR3 sequence (DNA): TGTGCCAGCAGCTTAGGTAGTAGCAGAAACACCGGGGAGCTGTTTTTT. It codes for CASSLGSSRNTGELFF. This chain links TRBV7-6 with TRBJ2-2, with D unresolved. The CDR3 covers 16 residues. Per germline, CDR1 SGHVS and CDR2 FNYEAQ. Trimming left V 1 base short and J 2 bases short, with 11 bases between.

This clonotype was recorded many times. The CDR3 reads CSARRLAGGPHPDTQYF. CDR3 coding DNA: TGCAGTGCTAGGCGACTAGCGGGAGGGCCCCACCCAGATACGCAGTATTTT. The chain links TRBV20-1 to TRBJ2-3; 14 nucleotides align to TRBD2. There are 17 residues in the CDR3. Trimming at V came to 3 bases and at J to 4 bases, leaving 9 bases not matched to a gene. Per the germline V gene, CDR1 is DFQATT and CDR2 is SNEGSKA (reference sequence).

In its sample, this clonotype was seen many times. The rearrangement uses TRBV10-3 and TRBJ1-5; possibly TRBD1 for D (6 bases). Trimming took off 1 base at V and 3 bases at J, with 13 bases between the two ends. This CDR3 is built from 16 residues. Germline lookup yields CDR1 ENHRY and CDR2 SYGVKD. The CDR3 region is CAISEFLTGANQPQHF. CDR3 DNA: TGTGCCATCAGTGAGTTCCTGACGGGGGCCAATCAGCCCCAGCATTTT.

This clonotype was recorded at least ten times. The chain has TRBV4-3 and TRBJ2-1, with TRBD2 matching 11 bases. The V and J ends lost 1 base and 12 bases, in that order; junction bases with no gene match: 5. The CDR3 spans 14 residues. The germline V gene encodes CDR1 LGHNA and CDR2 YSLEER. CDR3 DNA sequence: TGCGCCAGCAGCCAAGCGGTACTAGCGGGAGTGCAGTTCTTC. Translated, it gives CASSQAVLAGVQFF.

In this sample, this clonotype turned up many times. The rearrangement joins TRBV7-2 to TRBJ1-1; 10 bases line up with TRBD1. Trimming removed 5 bases from V and 4 bases from J; junction bases left unmatched: 10. Germline CDR1 reads SGHTA; CDR2 reads FQGNSA. The CDR3 length is 16 residues. The CDR3 is CASSRDRGGLGTEAFF. In DNA, the CDR3 is TGTGCCAGCAGCCGGGACAGGGGAGGGTTGGGCACTGAAGCTTTCTTT.

This clonotype was observed many times. This chain joins TRBV18 and TRBJ2-3; D may be TRBD1 (6 bases). This CDR3 is 15 amino acids long. The V end was cut by 3 bases, the J end by 6 bases, with 16 bases between. The germline V gene encodes CDR1 KGHSH and CDR2 LQKENI. The CDR3 DNA sequence: TGTGCCAGCTCACCCATGCAGGGGATATCCGATACGCAGTATTTT. This codes for CASSPMQGISDTQYF. The full variable domain, completed using reference TRBV18 and TRBJ2-3, is NAGVMQNPRHLVRRRGQEARLRCSPMKGHSHVYWYRQLPEEGLKFMVYLQKENIIDESGMPKERFSAEFPKEGPSILRIQQVVRGDSAAYFCASSPMQGISDTQYFGPGTRLTVL.

This clonotype was seen many times. The chain recombines TRBV6-2 or TRBV6-3 with TRBJ2-1; 8 bases fit TRBD2. CDR3 size: 15 residues. V trimming: 6 bases; J trimming: 3 bases; junction bases outside the gene matches: 7. Germline loops: CDR1 MNHEY, CDR2 SVGEGT. The CDR3 DNA sequence: TGTGCCAGCAGCCCCCTCAGCGGGGGCTACAATGAGCAGTTCTTC. Its translation is CASSPLSGGYNEQFF.

The sample holds a few counts of this clonotype. The rearrangement joins TRBV29-1 to TRBJ2-4; no firm D call. The CDR3 loop spans 13 amino acids. CDR1 and CDR2 (germline): SQVTM, ANQGSEA. Trimming took 4 bases from V and 6 from J, leaving 13 bases between them. Here the CDR3 DNA reads TGCAGCGTTGGCCAGCAGTCTGTAAACATTCAGTACTTC. It specifies CSVGQQSVNIQYF. Supplemented by reference TRBV29-1 and TRBJ2-4, the full variable domain reads SAVISQKPSRDICQRGTSLTIQCQVDSQVTMMFWYRQQPGQSLTLIATANQGSEATYESGFVIDKFPISRPNLTFSTLTVSNMSPEDSSIYLCSVGQQSVNIQYFGAGTRLSVL.

This chain links TRBV5-1 with TRBJ2-3, with D possibly matching TRBD2 (8 bases). Trimming removed 8 bases at V and 1 base at J, with 20 bases between. CDR3 length: 16 residues. From germline, CDR1 is SGHRS and CDR2 YFSETQ. The CDR3 spells CASTIRSGTGTDTQYF. For the CDR3, the DNA is TGCGCCAGTACAATTCGTAGCGGGACAGGCACAGATACGCAGTATTTT.

This clonotype was seen more than once but under ten times. The chain couples TRBV3-1 to TRBJ2-1; 7 bases align to TRBD2. V lost 2 bases, J lost 5 bases, and 0 bases stayed unmatched. This CDR3 region has 13 residues. The germline V gene encodes CDR1 LGHDT and CDR2 YNNKEL (reference sequence). The CDR3: CASSQLADNEQFF. CDR3 sequence (DNA): TGTGCCAGCAGCCAACTAGCGGACAATGAGCAGTTCTTC.

The sample holds a few counts of this clonotype. The J gene is TRBJ2-5, the V gene TRBV6-2 or TRBV6-3; D call uncertain. The germline V gene encodes CDR1 MNHEY and CDR2 SVGEGT. The V end was cut by 5 bases, the J end by 5 bases, with 12 bases between. The CDR3 consists of 13 residues. As DNA, the CDR3 is TGTGCCAGCAGTAATAGCCTGTCGGAGACCCAGTACTTC. It specifies CASSNSLSETQYF.

This clonotype was seen many times. The V call is TRBV4-2, the J call TRBJ2-5; D gene ambiguous. The germline V gene has CDR1 LGHNA and CDR2 YNFKEQ. This CDR3 comprises 14 residues. V was shortened by 0 bases and J by 2 bases, with 7 bases between the two germline ends. The CDR3 coding sequence is TGTGCCAGCAGCCAAGATGCCGGGCAAGAGACCCAGTACTTC. Translated: CASSQDAGQETQYF.

This clonotype was seen more than once but under ten times. The V gene is TRBV27, the J gene TRBJ1-5, with D unclear. V was pared by 0 bases and J by 7 bases, with 19 bases between. Germline CDR1 MNHEY, CDR2 SMNVEV (reference sequence). The CDR3 is 17 amino acids. CDR3 in amino acids: CASSLSALGKGRQPQHF. The CDR3 bases are TGTGCCAGCAGTTTATCGGCTCTGGGTAAGGGCCGACAGCCCCAGCATTTT.

This clonotype was seen more than once but under ten times. This sequence joins TRBV7-9 and TRBJ2-7; 9 nucleotides match TRBD1. This CDR3 comprises 14 residues. CDR1 and CDR2 (germline): SEHNR, FQNEAQ (reference sequence). The J segment lost 7 bases and the V segment lost 7 bases, leaving 11 bases of the junction unmatched. CDR3: CASTSGTGLGEQYF. As DNA, the CDR3 is TGTGCCAGCACTTCCGGGACAGGGTTGGGTGAGCAGTACTTC.

V and J are TRBV18 and TRBJ1-1; TRBD1 aligns across 8 bases. The CDR3 is 17 amino acids. Trimming took 1 base from V and 0 from J; bases not matched to a gene: 7. Looked up from germline, CDR1 is KGHSH and CDR2 is LQKENI. CDR3 region: CASSPLSTGQVNTEAFF. DNA of the CDR3: TGTGCCAGCTCACCACTCTCCACGGGACAGGTGAACACTGAAGCTTTCTTT.

This clonotype was seen repeatedly, ten times or more. This chain links TRBV12-3 or TRBV12-4 with TRBJ1-1, with TRBD1 matching over 7 bases. After removal of 5 bases from V and 4 bases from J, the junction contained 7 bases not matched to a gene. The CDR3 loop spans 14 amino acids. The chain's CDR3 is CASSLQGKGTEAFF. As DNA, the CDR3 is TGTGCCAGCAGTCTACAGGGGAAGGGCACTGAAGCTTTCTTT.

This clonotype was observed at least ten times. This CDR3 is CASSPFPRGTGANVLTF. In nucleotides, the CDR3 is TGTGCCAGCAGCCCCTTCCCCAGGGGAACTGGGGCCAACGTCCTGACTTTC. The V call is TRBV6-2 or TRBV6-3, the J call TRBJ2-6; a possible D gene is TRBD1 (6 bases). The length of the CDR3 is 17 residues. Germline loops: CDR1 MNHEY, CDR2 SVGEGT. The V end was cut by 6 bases, the J end by 2 bases, with 17 bases between.

This clonotype came up a few times. In DNA, the CDR3 is TGTGCCAGCAGTTTGGCAGGGGAACTAAGGAATGAGCAGTTCTTC. It translates to CASSLAGELRNEQFF. This sequence joins TRBV27 and TRBJ2-1, with D maybe TRBD1 (6 bases). The CDR3 is 15 amino acids. Germline V gene lookup returns CDR1 MNHEY and CDR2 SMNVEV (reference sequence). V was pared by 3 bases and J by 7 bases, with 16 bases between.